This entry lists 8 T cell receptor beta chains sequenced from one sample in a study of radiation and T cells in renal cell carcinoma. Assay: immunoSEQ multiplex PCR; the TCRdb copy retains only in-frame clones and omits some. The sample includes about 90,000 clones, around four fifths of them seen just once. Sample time point: blood 4 weeks post-SBRT, at nephrectomy. Documented treatment: 15 Gy SBRT to primary tumor, nephrectomy 4 weeks later. The source was blood, collected from a patient whose treatment included radiotherapy and nephrectomy. The source is a man in his fifties or sixties with renal cell carcinoma.

J is TRBJ1-3 and V is TRBV7-8; TRBD1 agrees at 8 bases. V lost 2 bases and J lost 2; bases outside the gene matches: 5. CDR3 length equals 16 residues. CDR1 and CDR2 (germline): SGHVS, FQNEAQ. The CDR3 sequence: CASSLQGQGPGNTIYF. DNA for the CDR3: TGTGCCAGCAGCTTACAAGGACAGGGACCTGGAAACACCATATATTTT. The whole variable domain, filled in from reference TRBV7-8 and TRBJ1-3, reads GAGVSQSPRYKVAKRGQDVALRCDPISGHVSLFWYQQALGQGPEFLTYFQNEAQLDKSGLPSDRFFAERPEGSVSTLKIQRTQQEDSAVYLCASSLQGQGPGNTIYFGEGSWLTVV.

The chain recombines TRBV27 with TRBJ1-1, with a weak D call TRBD1 (6 bases). This CDR3 is built from 14 residues. Looked up from germline, CDR1 is MNHEY and CDR2 is SMNVEV (reference sequence). Deletions cut 6 bases from V and 0 bases from J, with 11 bases between. CDR3 residues: CASSLRGLNTEAFF. CDR3 DNA: TGTGCCAGCAGCCTCAGGGGATTGAACACTGAAGCTTTCTTT.

The V gene is TRBV5-6, the J gene TRBJ1-1, with no clear D. Germline V gives CDR1 SGHDT, CDR2 YYEEEE. CDR3 length: 15 residues. V dropped 4 bases and J dropped 0 bases, with 13 bases sitting between them. CDR3 in amino acids: CASSPVGDLNTEAFF. CDR3 DNA sequence: TGTGCCAGCAGCCCGGTCGGGGATTTGAACACTGAAGCTTTCTTT. Using reference TRBV5-6 and TRBJ1-1 for the parts outside the CDR3, the full variable domain is DAGVTQSPTHLIKTRGQQVTLRCSPKSGHDTVSWYQQALGQGPQFIFQYYEEEERQRGNFPDRFSGHQFPNYSSELNVNALLLGDSALYLCASSPVGDLNTEAFFGQGTRLTVV.

The chain is built from TRBV9 and TRBJ2-1, with D unresolved. Germline assignment: CDR1 SGDLS and CDR2 YYNGEE. V was cut by 4 bases and J by 2 bases, with 10 bases left in between. This CDR3 spans 14 amino acids. CDR3: CASSLMPAYNEQFF. The CDR3 bases are TGTGCCAGCAGCCTAATGCCGGCCTACAATGAGCAGTTCTTC. The entire variable domain, with the rest obtained from reference TRBV9 and TRBJ2-1, is as follows: DSGVTQTPKHLITATGQRVTLRCSPRSGDLSVYWYQQSLDQGLQFLIQYYNGEERAKGNILERFSAQQFPDLHSELNLSSLELGDSALYFCASSLMPAYNEQFFGPGTRLTVL.

By sample fraction, this clone is medium-sized. The J gene is TRBJ2-1, the V gene TRBV27; D is undetermined. The CDR3 length is 15 residues. Trimming left V 7 bases short and J 1 base short, with 14 bases between. The germline V gene encodes CDR1 MNHEY and CDR2 SMNVEV (reference sequence). CDR3 region: CASTQRLLSYNEQFF. CDR3 DNA: TGTGCCAGCACCCAGAGGCTATTGTCCTACAATGAGCAGTTCTTC.

The CDR3 DNA reads as TGTGCCAGCAGCCCCTTTACGGGGGCCCTCTACAATGAGCAGTTCTTC. Translated: CASSPFTGALYNEQFF. The chain links TRBV7-9 to TRBJ2-1; TRBD1 or TRBD2 may be the D gene (6 bases each). V shed 5 bases and J shed 3 bases, with 17 bases lying between them. Germline CDR1 is SEHNR and CDR2 is FQNEAQ (reference sequence). The CDR3 runs to 16 residues. Full variable domain (outside the CDR3, taken from reference TRBV7-9 and TRBJ2-1): DTGVSQNPRHKITKRGQNVTFRCDPISEHNRLYWYRQTLGQGPEFLTYFQNEAQLEKSRLLSDRFSAERPKGSFSTLEIQRTEQGDSAMYLCASSPFTGALYNEQFFGPGTRLTVL.

This sequence joins TRBV19 and TRBJ2-2, with D unclear. Germline CDR1 reads LNHDA; CDR2 reads SQIVND (reference sequence). The V end was cut by 6 bases, the J end by 1 base, with 6 bases between. This CDR3 has 13 amino acids. CDR3 sequence reads: CASRVGNTGELFF. The CDR3 DNA sequence: TGTGCCAGTAGGGTGGGGAACACCGGGGAGCTGTTTTTT.

V usage is TRBV5-1 and J usage is TRBJ2-2; tentatively, D is TRBD1 or TRBD2 (5 bases each). V was cut by 5 bases and J by 0 bases, with 20 bases left in between. Germline V lookup: CDR1 SGHRS, CDR2 YFSETQ. The CDR3 is 18 residues long. CDR3 DNA sequence: TGCGCCAGCAGTACCGGGACGAGCTCTATCGCGAACACCGGGGAGCTGTTTTTT. It translates to CASSTGTSSIANTGELFF. Full variable domain (missing parts from reference TRBV5-1 and TRBJ2-2): KAGVTQTPRYLIKTRGQQVTLSCSPISGHRSVSWYQQTPGQGLQFLFEYFSETQRNKGNFPGRFSGRQFSNSRSEMNVSTLELGDSALYLCASSTGTSSIANTGELFFGEGSRLTVL.